This record covers a single T cell receptor (beta chain). As yet, its antigen is unknown. This record belongs to a study of T cells in Graves' hyperthyroidism and ophthalmopathy. The V end lost 5 bases, the J end lost 4 bases, and 14 bases lay between the germline ends. The CDR3 contains 14 residues. Study results and limitations: The majority of expanded thyroid clonotypes above 0.001 also appeared in blood. Ophthalmopathy could be told apart from stable hyperthyroidism with a 13 V-J model.

Researchers barred patients who had uncontrolled infection, other autoimmune disease, pregnancy or lactation. Diagnosis relied on clinical symptoms, serum thyroxine and TRAb, thyroid ultrasound and orbital computed tomography. RNA transcripts provided the source from which TCR beta CDR3 regions were amplified. A first-round RT-PCR of the TCR CDR3 used the HTBI primer set. Via MiXCR, TCRdb re-called the multiplex PCR reads, giving one row per CDR3 protein. In the table there are some 600,000 distinct CDR3 sequences, about 45% of which are singletons. This rearrangement joins TRBV12-3 or TRBV12-4 to TRBJ1-1; a weak D match, TRBD1 (6 bases). The sequenced material came from peripheral blood or thyroid tissue (not recorded which). The sequence came from a woman aged 18-29 years with Graves' hyperthyroidism. The CDR3 spells CASSPGRGVTEAFF. CDR3 coding DNA: TGTGCCAGCAGTCCCGGCAGGGGAGTCACTGAAGCTTTCTTT.